These 8 T cell receptor beta chains were all obtained from the same sample, sequenced in a study of OX40 agonist ivuxolimab in advanced cancers. Sequencing used immunoSEQ multiplex PCR; TCRdb keeps in-frame clones, though not all of them. This repertoire shows roughly 80,000 clones, about 93% found once; its top ten account for 13% to 15%. The specimen was CD4+ or CD8+ T cells sorted from blood, collected in a trial of the OX40 agonist ivuxolimab. These receptors came from an adult with an advanced solid tumor such as melanoma, head and neck, liver or kidney cancer.

The gene calls are TRBV4-1 and TRBJ1-2; tentative D call: TRBD1 (5 bases). Looked up from germline, CDR1 is MGHRA and CDR2 is YSYEKL. The CDR3 consists of 15 residues. Deletions cut 1 base from V and 4 bases from J, with 13 bases between. DNA of the CDR3: TGCGCCAGCAGCCAAGGGGGCAGGGCTGGCTATGGCTACACCTTC. Residues: CASSQGGRAGYGYTF.

The chain links TRBV5-5 to TRBJ1-2, with D perhaps TRBD1 (5 bases). The CDR3 covers 13 residues. Between the trimmed V and J ends, which lost 6 bases and 3 bases, there was a span of 12 bases. Germline V gene sequence: CDR1 SGHKS, CDR2 YYEKEE (reference sequence). CDR3 nucleotides: TGTGCCAGCACACCCGGGACGGACTATGGCTACACCTTC. It yields the protein CASTPGTDYGYTF. Drawing the rest from reference TRBV5-5 and TRBJ1-2, the complete variable domain is DAGVTQSPTHLIKTRGQQVTLRCSPISGHKSVSWYQQVLGQGPQFIFQYYEKEERGRGNFPDRFSARQFPNYSSELNVNALLLGDSALYLCASTPGTDYGYTFGSGTRLTVV.

The CDR3 bases are TGTGCCAGCAGCCCCGGGACAGGACTACTTGTCACTGAAGCTTTCTTT. Translated, it gives CASSPGTGLLVTEAFF. The rearrangement links TRBV7-9 to TRBJ1-1, with 8 bases aligning to TRBD1. The germline V gene encodes CDR1 SEHNR and CDR2 FQNEAQ (reference sequence). The V segment lost 5 bases and the J segment 4 bases; nucleotides outside the gene matches: 12. The CDR3 consists of 16 residues.

The rearrangement joins TRBV28 to TRBJ2-7, with unresolved D. This CDR3 comprises 14 residues. CDR1 and CDR2 (germline): MDHEN, SYDVKM. The V end was cut by 1 base, the J end by 2 bases, with 9 bases between. CDR3 nucleotide sequence: TGTGCCAGCAGTTTATTAGAGACCACCTACGAGCAGTACTTC. Translated: CASSLLETTYEQYF.

The CDR3 DNA follows: TGTGCCAGTATGGCCCCGGGGGCTAGCGGGAGAAAGACCCAGTACTTC. Its protein is CASMAPGASGRKTQYF. The chain employs TRBV19 and TRBJ2-5, with TRBD2 matching over 10 bases. The V and J ends lost 7 bases and 6 bases, in that order; junction bases with no gene match: 14. The CDR3 covers 16 residues. Germline V gene lookup returns CDR1 LNHDA and CDR2 SQIVND (reference sequence).

The chain uses TRBV29-1 and TRBJ1-1; possibly TRBD1 for D (6 bases). Germline assignment: CDR1 SQVTM and CDR2 ANQGSEA. The CDR3 loop spans 11 amino acids. Trimming took 7 bases from V and 6 from J, leaving 12 bases between them. CDR3 in DNA: TGCAGCGCCGAAAGGGGGGCTGAAGCTTTCTTT. This sequence encodes CSAERGAEAFF.

V gene TRBV9 combines with J gene TRBJ1-2, with D tentatively TRBD1 (5 bases). Germline CDR1 is SGDLS and CDR2 is YYNGEE. The ends were cut back, 3 bases at V and 3 bases at J, with 18 bases in the middle. The CDR3 is 16 amino acids. DNA of the CDR3: TGTGCCAGCAGCGAGGGGTCTCTGAAAGGGTACTATGGCTACACCTTC. Protein sequence: CASSEGSLKGYYGYTF.

The V and J genes are TRBV5-4 and TRBJ2-7; 7 bases map to TRBD1. J was trimmed by 4 bases and V by 4 bases; bases with no gene match: 8. Germline V gene data show CDR1 as SGHNT and CDR2 as YYREEE (reference sequence). This CDR3 is 14 amino acids long. CDR3 DNA sequence: TGTGCCAGCAGCCACGGGACAGCCTTATACGAGCAGTACTTC. It specifies CASSHGTALYEQYF.